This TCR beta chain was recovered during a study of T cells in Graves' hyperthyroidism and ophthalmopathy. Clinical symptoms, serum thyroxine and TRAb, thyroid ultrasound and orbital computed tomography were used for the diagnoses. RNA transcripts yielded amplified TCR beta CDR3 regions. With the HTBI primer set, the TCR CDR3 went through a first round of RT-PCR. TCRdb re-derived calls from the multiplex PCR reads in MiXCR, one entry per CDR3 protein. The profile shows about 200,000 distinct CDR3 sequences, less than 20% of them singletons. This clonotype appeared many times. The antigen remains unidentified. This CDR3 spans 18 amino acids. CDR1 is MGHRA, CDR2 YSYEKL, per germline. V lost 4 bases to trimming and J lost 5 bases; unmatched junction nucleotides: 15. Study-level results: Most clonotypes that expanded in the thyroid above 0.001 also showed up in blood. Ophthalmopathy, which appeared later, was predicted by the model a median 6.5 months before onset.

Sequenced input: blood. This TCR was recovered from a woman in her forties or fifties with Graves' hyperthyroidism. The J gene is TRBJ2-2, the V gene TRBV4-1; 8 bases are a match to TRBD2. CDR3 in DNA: TGCGCCAGCAGCCCGTACCCCCGTGAGGCGGGAGGAACCGGGGAGCTGTTTTTT. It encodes CASSPYPREAGGTGELFF.